The rows below give T cell receptor beta chains drawn from one sample of a study of neoadjuvant anti-PD-1 for oral cavity cancer. Profiling relied on immunoSEQ multiplex PCR, and the TCRdb table lists in-frame clones only, not all of them. The sample has under 85,000 clones, approximately 80% seen once. Sequenced material: PBMCs, taken before nivolumab (anti-PD-1) treatment. The source of these receptors is a person aged 35-79 years with oral cavity squamous cell carcinoma. The CDR3 runs from the conserved cysteine through the conserved F or W. The order of the fields is clone size, V gene, D gene, J gene, CDR3 DNA, CDR3 protein. D genes are given only for firm matches. Clone sizes are given selectively: once, few, many, or a class where the clone is expanded.

clone size: -; V gene: TRBV27; D gene: -; J gene: TRBJ1-5; CDR3 DNA: TGTGCCAGCAGTTTAGCTCTAAGAGGCCCCCAGCCCCAGCATTTT; CDR3 protein: CASSLALRGPQPQHF
clone size: -; V gene: TRBV6-1; D gene: -; J gene: TRBJ2-2; CDR3 DNA: TGTGCCAGCAGTGCAAATCCTTTGGGGGTAGTCGGGGAGCTGTTTTTT; CDR3 protein: CASSANPLGVVGELFF
clone size: many; V gene: TRBV29-1; D gene: -; J gene: TRBJ1-2; CDR3 DNA: TGCAGCGTTGAAGGACACTACTCGAACTATGGCTACACCTTC; CDR3 protein: CSVEGHYSNYGYTF
clone size: once; V gene: TRBV27; D gene: TRBD1; J gene: TRBJ2-6; CDR3 DNA: TGTGCCAGCAGTGGGGGACAGGGGGCCTTCTCTGGGGCCAACGTCCTGACTTTC; CDR3 protein: CASSGGQGAFSGANVLTF
clone size: medium-sized; V gene: TRBV19; D gene: -; J gene: TRBJ2-7; CDR3 DNA: TGTGCCAGTAGTATTAGCGAGACCTACGAGCAGTACTTC; CDR3 protein: CASSISETYEQYF
clone size: -; V gene: TRBV15; D gene: TRBD1; J gene: TRBJ1-1; CDR3 DNA: TGTGCCACGCAAGGAGCAGGGGGGGCGCTTACTGAAGCTTTCTTT; CDR3 protein: CATQGAGGALTEAFF
clone size: -; V gene: TRBV5-4; D gene: -; J gene: TRBJ2-1; CDR3 DNA: TGTGCCAGCAGCTTGGCCCGGGGACAAGGGGCCGAGAAGCAGTTCTTC; CDR3 protein: CASSLARGQGAEKQFF
clone size: -; V gene: TRBV15; D gene: TRBD2; J gene: TRBJ2-5; CDR3 DNA: TGTGCCACCAGCAGAGGACTAGCGGGAGAAGAGACCCAGTACTTC; CDR3 protein: CATSRGLAGEETQYF
clone size: -; V gene: TRBV7-8; D gene: -; J gene: TRBJ2-7; CDR3 DNA: TGTGCCAGCAGCTTAGGGGCAGCCCGGGGCGAGCAGTACTTC; CDR3 protein: CASSLGAARGEQYF
clone size: -; V gene: TRBV29-1; D gene: TRBD1; J gene: TRBJ1-1; CDR3 DNA: TGCAGCGTTGAAGGTCAGAGGGGGCGCGGGGCTTTCTTT; CDR3 protein: CSVEGQRGRGAFF
clone size: once; V gene: TRBV10-1; D gene: -; J gene: TRBJ2-3; CDR3 DNA: TGCGCCAGCAGCGCCCCCGGATCTACGCAGTATTTT; CDR3 protein: CASSAPGSTQYF
clone size: -; V gene: TRBV9; D gene: TRBD2; J gene: TRBJ2-1; CDR3 DNA: TGTGCCAGCAGCGTACCAGCGGGAGGGGGTGAGCAGTTCTTC; CDR3 protein: CASSVPAGGGEQFF
clone size: -; V gene: TRBV7-6; D gene: -; J gene: TRBJ2-1; CDR3 DNA: TGTGCCAGCAGCTTAAGTCAATCGGGAGCGGTCAATGAGCAGTTCTTC; CDR3 protein: CASSLSQSGAVNEQFF
clone size: once; V gene: TRBV5-1; D gene: -; J gene: TRBJ1-2; CDR3 DNA: TGCGCCAGCAGTGCGACGGGGGACTATGGCTACACCTTC; CDR3 protein: CASSATGDYGYTF
clone size: -; V gene: TRBV2; D gene: TRBD1; J gene: TRBJ2-1; CDR3 DNA: TGTGCCAGCAGTGTATCTAGAGGGGGCCACAATGAGCAGTTCTTC; CDR3 protein: CASSVSRGGHNEQFF
clone size: -; V gene: TRBV6-5; D gene: -; J gene: TRBJ1-2; CDR3 DNA: TGTGCCAGCAGTTCTGCGGCGGATGGCTACACCTTC; CDR3 protein: CASSSAADGYTF
clone size: -; V gene: TRBV29-1; D gene: -; J gene: TRBJ1-2; CDR3 DNA: TGCAGCGTCCTGACAGGTCCCTATGAGGGCTACACCTTC; CDR3 protein: CSVLTGPYEGYTF
clone size: few; V gene: TRBV30; D gene: -; J gene: TRBJ2-7; CDR3 DNA: TGTGCCTGGAGTGTACCGGGTCCCTACGAGCAGTACTTC; CDR3 protein: CAWSVPGPYEQYF
clone size: -; V gene: TRBV30; D gene: TRBD1; J gene: TRBJ1-1; CDR3 DNA: TGTGCCTGGAACTACAGGGGGGACACTGAAGCTTTCTTT; CDR3 protein: CAWNYRGDTEAFF
clone size: -; V gene: TRBV5-1; D gene: -; J gene: TRBJ2-7; CDR3 DNA: TGCGCCAGCAGCTTGCAACTAGGTCCTGCCTACGAGCAGTACTTC; CDR3 protein: CASSLQLGPAYEQYF
clone size: -; V gene: TRBV4-2; D gene: -; J gene: TRBJ1-3; CDR3 DNA: TGTGCCAGCAGCCAAGAGGGGGGAGTCGGAAACACCATATATTTT; CDR3 protein: CASSQEGGVGNTIYF
clone size: -; V gene: TRBV29-1; D gene: -; J gene: TRBJ2-1; CDR3 DNA: TGCAGCGTTGATAGGGTACTTAACAATGAGCAGTTCTTC; CDR3 protein: CSVDRVLNNEQFF
clone size: -; V gene: TRBV10-3; D gene: -; J gene: TRBJ2-7; CDR3 DNA: TGTGCCATCAGTGAGTCGGAGGCTGTGGGGGCCTACGAGCAGTACTTC; CDR3 protein: CAISESEAVGAYEQYF
clone size: -; V gene: TRBV5-1; D gene: -; J gene: TRBJ2-5; CDR3 DNA: TGCGCCAGCAGCTTCCGGGACTACCAAGAGACCCAGTACTTC; CDR3 protein: CASSFRDYQETQYF
clone size: -; V gene: TRBV6-5; D gene: TRBD2; J gene: TRBJ2-3; CDR3 DNA: TGTGCCAGCAGTTACGCGGGAGGTAGGACAGATACGCAGTATTTT; CDR3 protein: CASSYAGGRTDTQYF
clone size: -; V gene: TRBV28; D gene: -; J gene: TRBJ2-1; CDR3 DNA: TGTGCCAGCAGCCCAAGTGCGATAGTTGAGCAGTTCTTC; CDR3 protein: CASSPSAIVEQFF
clone size: -; V gene: TRBV6-1; D gene: -; J gene: TRBJ2-2; CDR3 DNA: TGTGCCAGCAGTGAAGCGGAGGTCACCGGGGAGCTGTTTTTT; CDR3 protein: CASSEAEVTGELFF
clone size: -; V gene: TRBV10-3; D gene: -; J gene: TRBJ2-2; CDR3 DNA: -; CDR3 protein: CASVPSGLNTGELFF
clone size: -; V gene: TRBV30; D gene: -; J gene: TRBJ2-3; CDR3 DNA: TGTGCCTGGAGGCGCGCAGAGGTGACTGTCACAGATACGCAGTATTTT; CDR3 protein: CAWRRAEVTVTDTQYF
clone size: -; V gene: TRBV30; D gene: TRBD2; J gene: TRBJ2-1; CDR3 DNA: TGTGCCTGGAAAGGGGCTAGCGGGAGAACCAATGAGCAGTTCTTC; CDR3 protein: CAWKGASGRTNEQFF
clone size: once; V gene: TRBV19; D gene: -; J gene: TRBJ2-7; CDR3 DNA: TGTGCCAGTAGTATTGGCCACTCCTACGAGCAGTACTTC; CDR3 protein: CASSIGHSYEQYF
clone size: -; V gene: TRBV5-6; D gene: TRBD2; J gene: TRBJ2-7; CDR3 DNA: TGTGCCAGCAGCTCTAGCGGGGGGTCGGGAGAGCAGTACTTC; CDR3 protein: CASSSSGGSGEQYF
clone size: -; V gene: TRBV5-1; D gene: -; J gene: TRBJ1-1; CDR3 DNA: TGCGCCAGCAGTTACGGACAGAACACTGAAGCTTTCTTT; CDR3 protein: CASSYGQNTEAFF
clone size: -; V gene: TRBV27; D gene: -; J gene: TRBJ2-3; CDR3 DNA: TGTGCCAGCAAACTAGCGGAGGGGACAGGTACGCAGTATTTT; CDR3 protein: CASKLAEGTGTQYF
clone size: -; V gene: TRBV7-6; D gene: -; J gene: TRBJ2-2; CDR3 DNA: TGTGCCAGCAGCTCCATGGGGGGGCTAGCGGCCACCGGGGAGCTGTTTTTT; CDR3 protein: CASSSMGGLAATGELFF
clone size: -; V gene: TRBV19; D gene: TRBD2; J gene: TRBJ2-2; CDR3 DNA: TGTGCCAGTAGTATAAGCGGGAGGTCCCCCACCGGGGAGCTGTTTTTT; CDR3 protein: CASSISGRSPTGELFF
clone size: -; V gene: TRBV11-2; D gene: -; J gene: TRBJ2-5; CDR3 DNA: TGTGCCAGCAGCTTAGGGGCGGAGGAAGAGACCCAGTACTTC; CDR3 protein: CASSLGAEEETQYF
clone size: -; V gene: TRBV11-3; D gene: -; J gene: TRBJ2-6; CDR3 DNA: TGTGCCAGCAGCCTGGGTCGTGGATTGCCCGGGGCCAACGTCCTGACTTTC; CDR3 protein: CASSLGRGLPGANVLTF
clone size: once; V gene: TRBV6-5; D gene: TRBD2; J gene: TRBJ2-7; CDR3 DNA: TGTGCCAGCAGGGCGGGAGGGTCCTACGAGCAGTACTTC; CDR3 protein: CASRAGGSYEQYF
clone size: -; V gene: TRBV5-6; D gene: -; J gene: TRBJ1-1; CDR3 DNA: TGTGCCAGCAGATCGCCAGGAACTGAAGCTTTCTTT; CDR3 protein: CASRSPGTEAFF